This passage covers 20 T cell receptor beta chains from one sample sequenced in a study of blood T cell repertoires in COVID-19. TCRdb's table, derived via immunoSEQ multiplex PCR, lists solely in-frame clones and lacks some. The top ten clones hold 0.95% to 1.5% of a sample with about 300,000 clones, around 88% of them seen once. The material sequenced was peripheral blood. The receptors originated from a woman aged 45-59 years with acute or convalescent COVID-19.

CDR3 protein: CSVLSDEQYF. The CDR3 nucleotides read TGCAGCGTGCTCAGTGACGAGCAGTACTTC. The chain carries TRBV29-1 and TRBJ2-7; D remains unclear. CDR1 and CDR2 (germline): SQVTM, ANQGSEA. Between the trimmed V and J ends, which lost 6 bases and 5 bases, there was a span of 8 bases. The CDR3 consists of 10 residues.

A few counts support this clone. This chain connects TRBV30 to TRBJ1-1; D is undetermined. Germline V gene sequence: CDR1 GTSNPN, CDR2 SVGIG (reference sequence). The germline V and J ends were trimmed by 5 bases and 4 bases, with 11 bases remaining between them. The CDR3 is 12 amino acids. The CDR3 region is CAWRKTSTEAFF. The CDR3, as DNA: TGTGCCTGGCGCAAAACAAGCACTGAAGCTTTCTTT.

This clone was seen once. V gene TRBV29-1 combines with J gene TRBJ2-3; perhaps TRBD2 as D (7 bases). V gave up 7 bases and J gave up 5 bases, with 19 bases separating them. The CDR3 has 14 amino acids. The germline gives CDR1 SQVTM, CDR2 ANQGSEA. The CDR3 sequence: CSAQLGGPRDTQYF. In DNA form, the CDR3 reads TGCAGCGCTCAGTTGGGGGGGCCGAGAGATACGCAGTATTTT.

The V and J genes are TRBV7-8 and TRBJ1-1; D gene uncertain. From germline, CDR1 is SGHVS and CDR2 FQNEAQ. V was clipped by 1 base and J by 1 base, with 4 bases between them. This CDR3 is built from 13 residues. The CDR3 DNA follows: TGTGCCAGCAGCTTAGACAGGAACACTGAAGCTTTCTTT. As protein: CASSLDRNTEAFF.

This clone appeared many times. The rearrangement joins TRBV3-1 (or the pseudogene TRBV3-2) to TRBJ2-1; 9 nucleotides line up with TRBD2. Germline CDR1 LGHDT, CDR2 YNNKEL (reference sequence). The CDR3 spans 18 residues. V gave up 1 base and J gave up 5 bases; unmatched junction bases: 12. The CDR3 here is CASSQGLRSGGPDNEQFF. The CDR3 nucleotides are TGTGCCAGCAGCCAAGGACTTCGGAGCGGGGGGCCCGACAATGAGCAGTTCTTC.

The chain has TRBV18 and TRBJ2-5; possibly TRBD2 for D (7 bases). Per the germline V gene, CDR1 is KGHSH and CDR2 is LQKENI. The ends were cut back, 1 base at V and 6 bases at J, with 21 bases in the middle. This CDR3 region has 17 residues. CDR3 nucleotides: TGTGCCAGCTCACCACTAAAGAAAGCGGGACACGCAAAGACCCAGTACTTC. Protein: CASSPLKKAGHAKTQYF.

This clone was seen only once. The rearrangement links TRBV19 to TRBJ2-5; 12 bases map to TRBD2. Trimming cost V 4 bases and J 4 bases; bases outside gene matches: 4. Germline V CDR1 and CDR2: LNHDA, SQIVND (reference sequence). This CDR3 is 15 amino acids long. For the CDR3, the DNA is TGTGCCAGTAGTAAACTAGCGGGAGGCGGAGAGACCCAGTACTTC. Residues: CASSKLAGGGETQYF.

This clone was seen a few times. V and J are TRBV7-9 and TRBJ1-4; 8 bases match TRBD1. V lost 5 bases to trimming and J lost 6 bases; unmatched junction nucleotides: 2. CDR1 is SEHNR and CDR2 is FQNEAQ in the germline V gene (reference sequence). The CDR3 is 13 amino acids. CDR3 in amino acids: CASSQTGDEKLFF. CDR3 DNA sequence: TGTGCCAGCAGCCAGACAGGGGATGAAAAACTGTTTTTT.

V usage is TRBV3-1 (or the pseudogene TRBV3-2) and J usage is TRBJ1-2, with 7 bases fitting TRBD1. With 10 bases clipped from V and 2 bases from J, the junction kept 10 bases outside the gene matches. CDR3 size: 14 residues. Germline V gene lookup returns CDR1 LGHDT and CDR2 YNNKEL (reference sequence). The CDR3 nucleotides are TGTGCCACCAAAAGTCAGGGGGACAACTATGGCTACACCTTC. It is translated as CATKSQGDNYGYTF.

CDR3 nucleotides: TGTGCCAGCAGTGGTCTAGCGAGCGGGGGGGACTCCTACGAGCAGTACTTC. As protein: CASSGLASGGDSYEQYF. The chain is built from TRBV6-1 and TRBJ2-7, with 10 bases lining up with TRBD2. CDR1 MNHNS and CDR2 SASEGT come from the germline V gene. The CDR3 is made up of 17 amino acids. The trim removed 4 bases at V and 0 bases at J, leaving 9 bases unmatched.

The gene calls are TRBV5-5 and TRBJ2-3; 9 bases are shared with TRBD1. J was trimmed by 5 bases and V by 9 bases; bases with no gene match: 13. Per germline, CDR1 SGHKS and CDR2 YYEKEE (reference sequence). This CDR3 has 15 residues. The DNA of the CDR3 is TGTGCCACCTTAGCCCGTACAGGGGGCCAAGATACGCAGTATTTT. Its protein is CATLARTGGQDTQYF.

V and J are TRBV27 and TRBJ2-1; 11 bases match TRBD2. CDR3 length equals 17 residues. Unmatched junction bases numbered 7, after V lost 1 base and J lost 5 bases. The germline CDR1 and CDR2 sequences are MNHEY and SMNVEV (reference sequence). CDR3 region: CASSLFPTSGGDNEQFF. In DNA form, the CDR3 reads TGTGCCAGCAGTTTATTCCCTACTAGCGGGGGAGACAATGAGCAGTTCTTC.

V gene TRBV19 combines with J gene TRBJ1-1; perhaps TRBD1 as D (5 bases). Germline CDR1 LNHDA, CDR2 SQIVND (reference sequence). CDR3 size: 13 residues. V gave up 0 bases and J gave up 7 bases, with 9 bases separating them. The DNA for the CDR3 is TGTGCCAGTAGTATAGAGGGAACAGGTGAAGCTTTCTTT. Translated, it gives CASSIEGTGEAFF.

The rearrangement links TRBV5-1 to TRBJ2-6; weak D call: TRBD1 (5 bases). V dropped 2 bases and J dropped 0 bases, with 12 bases sitting between them. The CDR3 covers 17 residues. CDR1 SGHRS and CDR2 YFSETQ come from the germline V gene. The CDR3 region has the DNA TGCGCCAGCAGCTTCGGTCAGGGCACCTCTGGGGCCAACGTCCTGACTTTC. It codes for CASSFGQGTSGANVLTF.

In its sample, this clone was seen once. The same CDR3 is also encoded by other DNA sequences in this sample. The J gene is TRBJ2-3, the V gene TRBV5-1; 9 bases map to TRBD2. Germline-derived CDR1 and CDR2 are SGHRS and YFSETQ. The CDR3 has 14 amino acids. J gave up 1 base and V 4 bases, and 1 base lay outside the gene matches. In DNA form, the CDR3 reads TGCGCCAGCAGCCCTAGCGGGGGCACAGATACGCAGTATTTT. This encodes CASSPSGGTDTQYF. Full variable domain (rest looked up from reference TRBV5-1 and TRBJ2-3): KAGVTQTPRYLIKTRGQQVTLSCSPISGHRSVSWYQQTPGQGLQFLFEYFSETQRNKGNFPGRFSGRQFSNSRSEMNVSTLELGDSALYLCASSPSGGTDTQYFGPGTRLTVL.

The J gene is TRBJ1-2, the V gene TRBV5-1, with TRBD1 identical over 8 bases. The CDR3 is made up of 17 amino acids. The germline CDR1 and CDR2 sequences are SGHRS and YFSETQ. V lost 4 bases and J lost 5; bases outside the gene matches: 16. The CDR3 DNA reads as TGCGCCAGCAGCACCCAAGTTCCGGGACAGGACGGGTATGGCTACACCTTC. Its protein product is CASSTQVPGQDGYGYTF. Complete variable domain (other parts from reference TRBV5-1 and TRBJ1-2): KAGVTQTPRYLIKTRGQQVTLSCSPISGHRSVSWYQQTPGQGLQFLFEYFSETQRNKGNFPGRFSGRQFSNSRSEMNVSTLELGDSALYLCASSTQVPGQDGYGYTFGSGTRLTVV.

The V gene is TRBV5-1, the J gene TRBJ1-2; possible D gene TRBD1, 5 bases. The CDR3 sequence is 14 residues long. V was clipped by 2 bases and J by 8 bases, with 16 bases between them. Germline V gene data show CDR1 as SGHRS and CDR2 as YFSETQ. For the CDR3, the DNA is TGCGCCAGCAGCTTCGGGACGGCCGGAGGGGGCTACACCTTC. The encoded protein is CASSFGTAGGGYTF.

The chain employs TRBV7-2 and TRBJ1-1; no definite D call. This CDR3 region has 15 residues. V shed 5 bases and J shed 1 base, with 14 bases lying between them. The germline V gene has CDR1 SGHTA and CDR2 FQGNSA. The CDR3 DNA reads TGTGCCAGCAGCGCCATCCCCGGAGGGAACACTGAAGCTTTCTTT. This translates into CASSAIPGGNTEAFF.

This clone occurred once. V gene TRBV2 combines with J gene TRBJ1-5; tentatively, D is TRBD1 (5 bases). Germline assignment: CDR1 SNHLY and CDR2 FYNNEI. V lost 4 bases and J lost 2, with 30 bases in between. The CDR3 has 21 amino acids. The CDR3, as DNA: TGTGCCAGCAGTGCCAAGGCTGGGACGGGGGAAAATTTTTGGGGCAATCAGCCCCAGCATTTT. Translation: CASSAKAGTGENFWGNQPQHF.

The V gene is TRBV7-9, the J gene TRBJ1-2; D perhaps matches TRBD1 (6 bases). Per the germline V gene, CDR1 is SEHNR and CDR2 is FQNEAQ (reference sequence). V was cut by 5 bases and J by 3 bases, with 10 bases left in between. The CDR3 consists of 13 residues. CDR3 coding DNA: TGTGCCAGCAGCCCTGACAGGTACTATGGCTACACCTTC. Protein product: CASSPDRYYGYTF.